This TCR beta chain was captured by sequencing in a study of T-cell reconstitution after alpha-beta-depleted transplantation in children. This clonotype has ten or more counts. Its antigen is undetermined. This sample's TCRbeta library carried unique molecular identifier barcodes. TCRdb reanalysed the PCR reads using MiXCR and keeps one entry per CDR3 protein. The data show around 600,000 distinct CDR3 sequences, 23% seen once. Study-level points and caveats: Several hundred graft clones that had expanded were reportedly the source of alpha-beta T cells about two months after transplant.

The CDR3 is made up of 13 amino acids. Trimming took 6 bases from V and 3 from J, leaving 12 bases between them. Germline CDR1 SQVTM, CDR2 ANQGSEA. This receptor was taken from a boy younger than two who had a stem cell transplant for acute myeloid leukemia, so the T cells may come from the graft donor. This chain links TRBV29-1 with TRBJ2-1; possibly TRBD1 or TRBD2 for D (7 bases each). The specimen comprised PBMCs, mostly from graft donor cells, sampled 360 days after TCRalphabeta/CD19-depleted stem cell transplant. The DNA of the CDR3 is TGCAGCGTCAGGGGGGGGGGCTACAATGAGCAGTTCTTC. Translation gives CSVRGGGYNEQFF.